This record looks at one T cell receptor beta chain sequence and its context. Its matching antigen is unknown. The data are from a study of T cell responses to AZD1222 COVID-19 vaccine. Whole-study results and caveats: Repertoire sampling happened only post peak T cell response. Among the donors, most were white British and more were female, and clonal diversity was possibly underestimated.

Clones were read by immunoSEQ multiplex PCR, and TCRdb kept only the in-frame ones, dropping some. The table records 95,000 to 130,000 clones, about 92% of them present only once. Germline V gene sequence: CDR1 MNHEY, CDR2 SMNVEV (reference sequence). The CDR3 is 15 residues long. The trim removed 6 bases at V and 6 bases at J, leaving 12 bases unmatched. This specimen was peripheral blood, taken on day 0 of AZD1222 vaccination. The chain has TRBV27 and TRBJ2-3; 7 nucleotides agree with TRBD1. This receptor was taken from an adult in good health. The CDR3 reads CASRNRGHPVDTQYF. CDR3 sequence (DNA): TGTGCCAGCAGAAACAGGGGACACCCGGTTGATACGCAGTATTTT.